This T cell receptor beta chain is drawn from a study of shared T cell receptors in the human thymus. The CDR3 has 16 residues. V shed 0 bases and J shed 5 bases, with 17 bases lying between them. Germline CDR1 and CDR2: SGHRS and YFSETQ. The data were produced by immunoSEQ multiplex PCR, yet TCRdb's version contains in-frame clones alone and is incomplete. The table has approximately 760,000 clones, over 75% seen once. These data are also associated with another study on human thymus T cells.

The sequence came from a girl under three years old with a congenital heart defect. V and J are TRBV5-1 and TRBJ2-5, with D unclear. Sequencing was done on a sample of thymocytes. The CDR3 DNA is TGCGCCAGCAGCTTGGTTCGGAACCTAGAAAGGGAGACCCAGTACTTC. Translated: CASSLVRNLERETQYF. The full variable domain, rest sourced from reference TRBV5-1 and TRBJ2-5, is KAGVTQTPRYLIKTRGQQVTLSCSPISGHRSVSWYQQTPGQGLQFLFEYFSETQRNKGNFPGRFSGRQFSNSRSEMNVSTLELGDSALYLCASSLVRNLERETQYFGPGTRLLVL.